One sample yielded the 20 T cell receptor beta chains listed below, sequenced in a study of blood T cell repertoires in COVID-19. TCRdb's table, derived via immunoSEQ multiplex PCR, lists solely in-frame clones and lacks some. The data contain a few hundred thousand clones, less than 90% of them seen just once; the ten biggest clones take up about 3%. Sequenced sample: PBMCs or T cells enriched from blood (not recorded which). Receptors were obtained from a woman aged 45-65 years who had recovered from COVID-19.

This chain joins TRBV7-3 and TRBJ2-1, with 14 bases identical to TRBD2. This CDR3 contains 19 residues. Germline V gene lookup returns CDR1 SGHTA and CDR2 FQGTGA. V lost 2 bases, J lost 0 bases, and 6 bases stayed unmatched. Here the CDR3 DNA reads TGTGCCAGCAGCTTAGGGACTAGCGGGAGAAGAACCTCCTACAATGAGCAGTTCTTC. Its protein product is CASSLGTSGRRTSYNEQFF.

The chain has TRBV2 and TRBJ1-1, with TRBD1 as a possible D gene (5 bases). The CDR3 runs 14 residues. V shed 7 bases and J shed 5 bases, with 17 bases lying between them. Germline CDR1 reads SNHLY; CDR2 reads FYNNEI. The CDR3 bases are TGTGCCAGCACCATAAGTCAGGGTGGAACTGAAGCTTTCTTT. Amino acid sequence: CASTISQGGTEAFF.

The genes are TRBV6-5 and TRBJ1-1; 7 bases map to TRBD1. The V gene end was trimmed by 4 bases and the J gene end by 7 bases; junction bases not matched to a gene: 9. The germline V gene encodes CDR1 MNHEY and CDR2 SVGAGI. The CDR3 consists of 14 residues. DNA for the CDR3: TGTGCCAGCAGTTCCAACCGGGACAGCTATGAAGCTTTCTTT. This translates into CASSSNRDSYEAFF.

This clone was observed once. V is TRBV2 and J is TRBJ2-1; D might be TRBD1 (6 bases). The CDR3 totals 14 residues. CDR1 is SNHLY, CDR2 FYNNEI, per germline. V was pared by 7 bases and J by 2 bases, with 12 bases between. The CDR3 here is CASKGQSTYNEQFF. In nucleotides, the CDR3 is TGTGCCAGCAAGGGACAAAGCACCTACAATGAGCAGTTCTTC.

There are a few counts of this clone. The V gene is TRBV6-6, the J gene TRBJ2-5; 8 nucleotides align to TRBD1. CDR3 length: 15 amino acids. Losses at the gene ends were 2 bases for V and 5 bases for J; bases not matched to a gene: 7. Germline CDR1 and CDR2: MNHNY and SVGAGI (reference sequence). CDR3: CASSYVQGASETQYF. In DNA form, the CDR3 reads TGTGCCAGCAGTTACGTCCAGGGGGCGAGTGAGACCCAGTACTTC.

The CDR3 nucleotides are TGTGCCAGCAGCTTATCCACCACAGGGGGCGGCTACACCTTC. As protein: CASSLSTTGGGYTF. The chain has TRBV5-5 and TRBJ1-2, with TRBD1 identical over 9 bases. Per germline, CDR1 SGHKS and CDR2 YYEKEE (reference sequence). With V trimmed by 2 bases and J by 8 bases, 7 bases remained unmatched. The CDR3 runs 14 residues.

On this clone itself: A junction end diverges from the germline sequence, so it may reflect a read error. The same CDR3 also results from other DNA sequences found in this sample. The rearrangement joins TRBV3-1 (or the pseudogene TRBV3-2) to TRBJ2-7; 10 bases fit TRBD1. The CDR3 sequence is 17 residues long. Germline CDR1 is LGHDT and CDR2 is YNNKEL (reference sequence). The CDR3 is CASSQPGTGDVVNEQYF. The CDR3 nucleotides are TGTGCCAGCAGCCAACCCGGGACAGGGGATGTGGTCAACGAGCAGTATTTC.

The chain has TRBV28 and TRBJ1-1; TRBD1 matches at 7 bases. The CDR3 is 17 residues long. The J segment lost 1 base and the V segment lost 5 bases, leaving 13 bases of the junction unmatched. Germline V gene data show CDR1 as MDHEN and CDR2 as SYDVKM. CDR3 sequence: CASSPPRAGTANTEAFF. CDR3 sequence (DNA): TGTGCCAGCAGTCCTCCCCGGGCCGGGACAGCGAACACTGAAGCTTTCTTT.

This chain uses TRBV27 with TRBJ1-1, with unresolved D. The germline V gene encodes CDR1 MNHEY and CDR2 SMNVEV (reference sequence). With 4 bases removed from V and 3 bases from J, the gap between germline ends came to 9 bases. The CDR3 totals 13 residues. CDR3 loop: CASSSGAYTEAFF. The DNA for the CDR3 is TGTGCCAGCAGTTCGGGTGCGTACACTGAAGCTTTCTTT.

The chain is built from TRBV30 and TRBJ2-7, with a possible D match to TRBD2 (6 bases). This CDR3 has 14 residues. The germline gives CDR1 GTSNPN, CDR2 SVGIG (reference sequence). The ends were cut back, 1 base at V and 0 bases at J, with 10 bases in the middle. Written as DNA, the CDR3 is TGTGCCTGGAGTGACGGAGGGAGCTCCTACGAGCAGTACTTC. This sequence encodes CAWSDGGSSYEQYF.

The chain has TRBV10-2 and TRBJ1-5; D is unclear. Between the trimmed V and J ends, which lost 3 bases and 5 bases, there was a span of 8 bases. Germline lookup yields CDR1 WSHSY and CDR2 SAAADI. This CDR3 has 13 amino acids. The CDR3 protein is CASSDYGDQPQHF. CDR3 coding DNA: TGCGCCAGCAGTGACTACGGGGATCAGCCCCAGCATTTT.

The genes are TRBV18 and TRBJ1-2; perhaps TRBD1 as D (5 bases). The CDR3 runs 14 residues. Germline CDR1 and CDR2: KGHSH and LQKENI. Trimming stripped 3 bases from V and 2 bases from J, with 10 bases between. The CDR3 region has the DNA TGTGCCAGCTCACCGGACCAGGGCAACTATGGCTACACCTTC. Translating it yields CASSPDQGNYGYTF. The variable domain in full, with the rest retrieved from reference TRBV18 and TRBJ1-2, is NAGVMQNPRHLVRRRGQEARLRCSPMKGHSHVYWYRQLPEEGLKFMVYLQKENIIDESGMPKERFSAEFPKEGPSILRIQQVVRGDSAAYFCASSPDQGNYGYTFGSGTRLTVV.

The chain recombines TRBV12-3 or TRBV12-4 with TRBJ1-2; D not resolved. The CDR3 runs 13 residues. Deletions cut 3 bases from V and 0 bases from J, with 5 bases between. The CDR3 reads CASSFGANYGYTF. DNA of the CDR3: TGTGCCAGCAGTTTCGGGGCTAACTATGGCTACACCTTC.

This rearrangement joins TRBV4-3 to TRBJ2-2; D may be TRBD2 (6 bases). CDR1 is LGHNA and CDR2 is YSLEER in the germline V gene. The CDR3 is 15 amino acids. Trimming cost V 0 bases and J 4 bases, with 9 bases left between them. CDR3 residues: CASSQEGGITGELFF. The CDR3 bases are TGCGCCAGCAGCCAAGAAGGAGGGATCACCGGGGAGCTGTTTTTT.

This clone was found once. Written as DNA, the CDR3 is TGTGCCAGCAGCCCGCGGACAGGGGATCAAGAGCAGTTCTTC. This encodes CASSPRTGDQEQFF. The rearrangement joins TRBV3-1 (or the pseudogene TRBV3-2) to TRBJ2-1, with TRBD1 matching over 9 bases. CDR3 length equals 14 residues. J lost 10 bases, V lost 4 bases, and 8 bases had no gene match. Germline assignment: CDR1 LGHDT and CDR2 YNNKEL (reference sequence).

This chain links TRBV28 with TRBJ2-1; 13 bases are shared with TRBD2. The CDR3 spans 16 residues. CDR1 is MDHEN, CDR2 SYDVKM, per germline. V trimming: 2 bases; J trimming: 7 bases; junction bases outside the gene matches: 5. The CDR3: CASSLGGTSGTNEQFF. As DNA, the CDR3 is TGTGCCAGCAGTTTAGGGGGGACTAGCGGGACGAATGAGCAGTTCTTC. Full variable domain (missing parts from reference TRBV28 and TRBJ2-1): DVKVTQSSRYLVKRTGEKVFLECVQDMDHENMFWYRQDPGLGLRLIYFSYDVKMKEKGDIPEGYSVSREKKERFSLILESASTNQTSMYLCASSLGGTSGTNEQFFGPGTRLTVL.

The CDR3 here is CASSLGQVVAEAFF. CDR3 DNA sequence: TGTGCCAGCAGTTTAGGACAGGTTGTCGCTGAAGCTTTCTTT. The chain joins TRBV28 to TRBJ1-1, with 7 positions matching TRBD1. The CDR3 runs 14 residues. Germline V gene data show CDR1 as MDHEN and CDR2 as SYDVKM. V dropped 2 bases and J dropped 6; count of bases not matched to a gene: 6.

The V call is TRBV18, the J call TRBJ1-4; the D gene is possibly TRBD1 (5 bases). CDR1 KGHSH and CDR2 LQKENI come from the germline V gene. The CDR3 spans 13 residues. With 5 bases removed from V and 4 bases from J, the gap between germline ends came to 8 bases. The CDR3 protein is CASSGGINEKLFF. CDR3 nucleotides: TGTGCCAGCTCAGGGGGGATTAATGAAAAACTGTTTTTT.

The chain uses TRBV27 and TRBJ2-1; the match to TRBD1 covers 10 bases. The CDR3 sequence is 16 residues long. V was clipped by 0 bases and J by 3 bases; unmatched bases: 2. Germline loops: CDR1 MNHEY, CDR2 SMNVEV (reference sequence). The CDR3 sequence is CASSLSRDRGYNEQFF. For the CDR3, the DNA is TGTGCCAGCAGTTTATCTAGGGACAGGGGCTACAATGAGCAGTTCTTC.

The CDR3 sequence: CASSTDTSRGYTF. DNA for the CDR3: TGTGCCAGCAGTACGGACACTTCTCGTGGCTACACCTTC. This chain uses TRBV6-5 with TRBJ1-2, with D possibly TRBD1 on 5 matching bases. Trimming shortened V by 5 bases and J by 7 bases, and 14 bases separated the two germline ends. Germline CDR1 is MNHEY and CDR2 is SVGAGI. CDR3 size: 13 residues.